The clone carrying this TCR beta chain was seen ten or more times. Its antigen is unknown. This entry is derived from a study of neurological immune-mediated disorders. With 3 bases removed from V and 0 bases from J, the gap between germline ends came to 9 bases. The CDR3 totals 15 residues. Looked up from germline, CDR1 is MDHEN and CDR2 is SYDVKM. Unsorted libraries were prepared from 2 million PBMCs held at -80 C. Study-wide points: In HTLV-1-associated myelopathy, TCR clonal expansion was greatest, whereas multiple sclerosis had the least, falling below healthy controls.

Synthesis of cDNA used 5'RACE (with 10-nucleotide random UMIs). TCRdb reprocessed the 5' RACE reads via MiXCR and lists one record per CDR3 protein. This sample has 80,000 or so distinct CDR3 sequences, with roughly 9.5% found just once. This sequence joins TRBV28 and TRBJ1-3; a possible D gene is TRBD1 (5 bases). The specimen sequenced was PBMCs. This receptor was identified in a man aged 45-60 years in good health. Here the CDR3 reads CASSFRVPSGNTIYF. The CDR3 bases are TGTGCCAGCAGTTTCAGGGTCCCCTCTGGAAACACCATATATTTT.